This is a list of T cell receptor beta chains from one sample in a study of monozygotic twins with cystic fibrosis. TCRdb's copy holds only in-frame clones and misses some; the assay was immunoSEQ multiplex PCR. The data contain fewer than 30,000 clones, 96% of them singletons. Sequenced material: blood. Receptor source: a girl under 10 years old with cystic fibrosis. CDR3s include the opening cysteine and the closing phenylalanine or tryptophan. A D gene is named only where the DNA matches it firmly.

v_gene: TRBV6-5
d_gene: NA
j_gene: TRBJ2-7
CDR3nt: TGTGCCAGCAGGCCTCAGGGGTTCAACGAGCAGTACTTC
CDR3aa: CASRPQGFNEQYF

v_gene: TRBV2
d_gene: TRBD2
j_gene: TRBJ2-3
CDR3nt: TGTGCCAGCGCCGGACTAGCGGGGCCCCTAGATACGCAGTATTTT
CDR3aa: CASAGLAGPLDTQYF

v_gene: TRBV5-1
d_gene: TRBD1
j_gene: TRBJ2-7
CDR3nt: TGCGCCAGCAGCCCCGGGACAGGCCTCGAGCAGTACTTC
CDR3aa: CASSPGTGLEQYF

v_gene: TRBV14
d_gene: NA
j_gene: TRBJ1-1
CDR3nt: TGTGCCAGCAGCCAACACGTGAACACTGAAGCTTTCTTT
CDR3aa: CASSQHVNTEAFF

v_gene: TRBV19
d_gene: NA
j_gene: TRBJ1-5
CDR3nt: TGTGCCAGTAGTATTCCGAGAGGGGGAGATCAGCCCCAGCATTTT
CDR3aa: CASSIPRGGDQPQHF

v_gene: TRBV4-1
d_gene: TRBD2
j_gene: TRBJ2-1
CDR3nt: TGCGCCAGCAGCTCGAGTAGCGGGAGACGGAATGAGCAGTTCTTC
CDR3aa: CASSSSSGRRNEQFF

v_gene: TRBV10-1
d_gene: TRBD1
j_gene: TRBJ2-7
CDR3nt: TGCGCCAGCAGTGAGTCGACAGGGGGCTCCTACGAGCAGTACTTC
CDR3aa: CASSESTGGSYEQYF

v_gene: TRBV15
d_gene: NA
j_gene: TRBJ2-2
CDR3nt: TGTGCCACCAGCCGTACGCAGGGAGCCCCTACCGGGGAGCTGTTTTTT
CDR3aa: CATSRTQGAPTGELFF

v_gene: TRBV25-1
d_gene: TRBD2
j_gene: TRBJ2-7
CDR3nt: TGTGCCAGCAGTTTCGGCGGGAGTTCCTACGAGCAGTACTTC
CDR3aa: CASSFGGSSYEQYF

v_gene: TRBV2
d_gene: TRBD1
j_gene: TRBJ2-4
CDR3nt: TGTGCCAGCAGAAGGGGGCAAGACAAAAACATTCAGTACTTC
CDR3aa: CASRRGQDKNIQYF

v_gene: TRBV28
d_gene: NA
j_gene: TRBJ1-3
CDR3nt: TGTGCCAGCAGTCTCTCGGGGTCTGGAAACACCATATATTTT
CDR3aa: CASSLSGSGNTIYF

v_gene: TRBV11-3
d_gene: NA
j_gene: TRBJ1-1
CDR3nt: TGTGCCAGCAGTTCCGACAGGTGGAACACTGAAGCTTTCTTT
CDR3aa: CASSSDRWNTEAFF

v_gene: TRBV9
d_gene: TRBD2
j_gene: TRBJ2-5
CDR3nt: TGTGCCAGCAGCTCTCATCCCGGGACTAGCGGGAGGGCCGGGGGGGAGACCCAGTACTTC
CDR3aa: CASSSHPGTSGRAGGETQYF

v_gene: TRBV28
d_gene: NA
j_gene: TRBJ1-2
CDR3nt: TGTGCCAGCAGTCAGAATGGCTACACCTTC
CDR3aa: CASSQNGYTF